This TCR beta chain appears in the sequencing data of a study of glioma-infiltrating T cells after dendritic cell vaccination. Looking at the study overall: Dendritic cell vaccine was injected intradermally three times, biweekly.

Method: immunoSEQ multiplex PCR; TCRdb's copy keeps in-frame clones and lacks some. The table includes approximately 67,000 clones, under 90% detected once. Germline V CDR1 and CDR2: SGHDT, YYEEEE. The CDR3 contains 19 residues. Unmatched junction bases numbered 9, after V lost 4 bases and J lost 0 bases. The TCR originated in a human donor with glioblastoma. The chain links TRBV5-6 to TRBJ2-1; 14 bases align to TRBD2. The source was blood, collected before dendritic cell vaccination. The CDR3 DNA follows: TGTGCCAGCAGCCCCCGCACCGGACTAGCGGGGGGCTCCTACAATGAGCAGTTCTTC. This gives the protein CASSPRTGLAGGSYNEQFF. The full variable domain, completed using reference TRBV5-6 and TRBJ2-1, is DAGVTQSPTHLIKTRGQQVTLRCSPKSGHDTVSWYQQALGQGPQFIFQYYEEEERQRGNFPDRFSGHQFPNYSSELNVNALLLGDSALYLCASSPRTGLAGGSYNEQFFGPGTRLTVL.